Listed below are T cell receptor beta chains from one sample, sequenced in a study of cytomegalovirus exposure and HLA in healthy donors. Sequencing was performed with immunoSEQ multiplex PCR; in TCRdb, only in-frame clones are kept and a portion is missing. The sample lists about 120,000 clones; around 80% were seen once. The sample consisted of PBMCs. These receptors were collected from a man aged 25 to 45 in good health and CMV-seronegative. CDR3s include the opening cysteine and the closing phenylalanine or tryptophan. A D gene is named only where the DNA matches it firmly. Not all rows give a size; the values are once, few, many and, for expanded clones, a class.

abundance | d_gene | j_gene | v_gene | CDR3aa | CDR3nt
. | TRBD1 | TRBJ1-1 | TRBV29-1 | CSVESTGSTEAFF | TGCAGCGTTGAATCGACAGGGTCCACTGAAGCTTTCTTT
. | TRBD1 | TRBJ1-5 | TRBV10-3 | CAISPDRASNQPQHF | TGTGCCATCAGCCCGGACAGGGCGAGCAATCAGCCCCAGCATTTT
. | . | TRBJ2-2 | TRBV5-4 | CASSLLTDGNTGELFF | TGTGCCAGCAGCTTGTTGACAGATGGGAACACCGGGGAGCTGTTTTTT
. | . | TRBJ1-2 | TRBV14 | CASSHSLFWGDGYTF | TGTGCCAGCAGCCATTCCCTATTTTGGGGGGACGGCTACACCTTC
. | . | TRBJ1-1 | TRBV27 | CASSSILTGSRLAEAFF | TGTGCCAGCAGTTCGATTCTTACGGGTTCCAGACTAGCTGAAGCTTTCTTT
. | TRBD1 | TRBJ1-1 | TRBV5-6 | CASSGTENTEAFF | TGTGCCAGCAGCGGGACAGAGAACACTGAAGCTTTCTTT
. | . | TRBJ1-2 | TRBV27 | CASSLSPWGNYGYTF | TGTGCCAGCAGTTTATCGCCTTGGGGCAACTATGGCTACACCTTC
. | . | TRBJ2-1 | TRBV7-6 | CASSSGLEQFF | TGTGCCAGCAGCTCCGGACTAGAGCAGTTCTTC
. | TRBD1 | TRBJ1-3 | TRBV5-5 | CASSSGDRGWTGNTIYF | TGTGCCAGCAGCTCGGGGGACAGGGGTTGGACCGGAAACACCATATATTTT
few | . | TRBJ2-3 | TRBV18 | CASSPPPSQGAWGTQYF | TGTGCCAGCTCACCGCCCCCCTCCCAAGGGGCATGGGGTACGCAGTATTTT
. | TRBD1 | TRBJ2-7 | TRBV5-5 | CASSLTGGWEQYF | TGTGCCAGCAGCTTGACAGGGGGCTGGGAGCAGTACTTC
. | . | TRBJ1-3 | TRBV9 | CASSVGGRATGNTIYF | TGTGCCAGCAGCGTCGGTGGCAGGGCAACTGGAAACACCATATATTTT
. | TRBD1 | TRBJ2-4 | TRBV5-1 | CASSTDRASLYF | TGCGCCAGCAGCACCGACAGGGCCTCTTTGTACTTC
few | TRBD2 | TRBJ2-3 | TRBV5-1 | CASSLGSGASDTQYF | TGCGCCAGCAGCTTGGGGAGCGGGGCGTCAGATACGCAGTATTTT
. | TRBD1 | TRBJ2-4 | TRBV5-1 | CASSYGQGAYIQYF | TGCGCCAGCAGCTACGGACAGGGGGCTTACATTCAGTACTTC
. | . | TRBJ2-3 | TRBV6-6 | CASRAPTDTQYF | TGTGCCAGCAGAGCACCCACAGATACGCAGTATTTT
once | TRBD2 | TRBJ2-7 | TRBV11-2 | CASSLDPAGREQYF | TGTGCCAGCAGCTTAGACCCAGCGGGGAGGGAGCAGTACTTC
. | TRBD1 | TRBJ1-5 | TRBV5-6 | CASSRGQSNQPQHF | TGTGCCAGCAGCCGGGGACAGAGCAATCAGCCCCAGCATTTT
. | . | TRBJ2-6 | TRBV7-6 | CASSPLEGSGANVLTF | TGTGCCAGCAGCCCTCTGGAGGGATCTGGGGCCAACGTCCTGACTTTC
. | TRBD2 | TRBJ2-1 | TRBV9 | CASSVDRAGYNEQFF | TGTGCCAGCAGCGTAGATCGAGCGGGGTACAATGAGCAGTTCTTC
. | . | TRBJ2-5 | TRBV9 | CASSPLGWETQYF | TGTGCCAGCAGCCCGCTCGGGTGGGAGACCCAGTACTTC
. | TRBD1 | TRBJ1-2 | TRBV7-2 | CASSLVDRVKGYTF | TGTGCCAGCAGCTTAGTGGACAGGGTTAAGGGCTACACCTTC
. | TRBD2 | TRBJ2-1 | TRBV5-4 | CASSLVGGNEQFF | TGTGCCAGCAGCTTGGTGGGGGGGAATGAGCAGTTCTTC
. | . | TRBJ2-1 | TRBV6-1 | CASLRQGLVYNEQFF | TGTGCCAGCCTGAGGCAGGGTCTGGTGTACAATGAGCAGTTCTTC
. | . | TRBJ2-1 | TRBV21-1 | CASSFILPRGSYNEQFF | TGTGCCAGCAGCTTCATCCTTCCCAGGGGGTCATACAATGAGCAGTTCTTC
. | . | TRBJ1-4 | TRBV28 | CASSLDFGGLFF | TGTGCCAGCAGTCTCGACTTTGGTGGGCTGTTTTTT
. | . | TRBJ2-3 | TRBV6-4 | CASSAGAGAADTQYF | TGTGCCAGCAGTGCCGGGGCAGGGGCCGCAGATACGCAGTATTTT
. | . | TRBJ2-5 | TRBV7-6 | CASSLVGGPKETQYF | TGTGCCAGCAGCTTAGTCGGAGGGCCCAAGGAGACCCAGTACTTC
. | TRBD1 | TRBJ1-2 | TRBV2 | CASSPGQPNYGYTF | TGTGCCAGCAGTCCGGGACAGCCTAACTATGGCTACACCTTC
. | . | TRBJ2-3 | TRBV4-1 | CASSHPPEITGTDTQYF | TGCGCCAGCAGCCACCCACCGGAGATTACGGGCACAGATACGCAGTATTTT
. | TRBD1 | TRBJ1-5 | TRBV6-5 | CASRGQGDNQPQHF | TGTGCCAGCAGGGGACAGGGGGATAATCAGCCCCAGCATTTT
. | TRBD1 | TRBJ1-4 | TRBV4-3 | CASSHVRTGDPRTNEKLFF | TGCGCCAGCAGCCACGTCCGGACAGGGGATCCAAGGACTAATGAAAAACTGTTTTTT
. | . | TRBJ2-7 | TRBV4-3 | CASSQEWDWKGGFTYEQYF | TGCGCCAGCAGCCAAGAGTGGGATTGGAAGGGGGGGTTTACCTACGAGCAGTACTTC